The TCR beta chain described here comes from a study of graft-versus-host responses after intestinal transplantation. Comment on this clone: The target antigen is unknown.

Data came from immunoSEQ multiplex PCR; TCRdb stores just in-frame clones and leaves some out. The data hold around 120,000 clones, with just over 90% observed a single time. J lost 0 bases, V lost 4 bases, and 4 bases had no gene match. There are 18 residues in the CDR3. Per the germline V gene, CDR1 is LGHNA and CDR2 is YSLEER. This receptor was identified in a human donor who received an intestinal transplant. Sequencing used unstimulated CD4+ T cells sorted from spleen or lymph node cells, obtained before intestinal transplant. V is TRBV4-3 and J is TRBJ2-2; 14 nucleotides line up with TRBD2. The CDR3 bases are TGCGCCAGCAGCCCGAGGACTAGCGGGGGGACGAACACCGGGGAGCTGTTTTTT. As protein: CASSPRTSGGTNTGELFF.